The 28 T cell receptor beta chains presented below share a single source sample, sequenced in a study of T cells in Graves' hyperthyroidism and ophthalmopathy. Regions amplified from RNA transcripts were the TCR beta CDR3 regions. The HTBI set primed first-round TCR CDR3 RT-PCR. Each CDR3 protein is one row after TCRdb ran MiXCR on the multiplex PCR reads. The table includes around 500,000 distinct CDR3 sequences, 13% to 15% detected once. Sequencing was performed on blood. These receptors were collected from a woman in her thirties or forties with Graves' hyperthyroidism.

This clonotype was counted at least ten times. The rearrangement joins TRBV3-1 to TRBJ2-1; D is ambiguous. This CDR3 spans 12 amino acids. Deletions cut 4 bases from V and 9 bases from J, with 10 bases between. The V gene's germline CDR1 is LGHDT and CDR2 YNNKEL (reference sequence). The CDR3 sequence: CASSPSPGEQFF. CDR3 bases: TGTGCCAGCAGCCCGAGTCCGGGTGAGCAGTTCTTC.

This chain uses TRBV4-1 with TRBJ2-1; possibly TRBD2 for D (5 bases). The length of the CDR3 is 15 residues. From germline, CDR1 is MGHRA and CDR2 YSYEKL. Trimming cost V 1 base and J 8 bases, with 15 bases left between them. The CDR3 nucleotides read TGCGCCAGCAGCCAAGGGGCTAGCTCTGTCTATGAGCAGTTCTTC. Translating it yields CASSQGASSVYEQFF.

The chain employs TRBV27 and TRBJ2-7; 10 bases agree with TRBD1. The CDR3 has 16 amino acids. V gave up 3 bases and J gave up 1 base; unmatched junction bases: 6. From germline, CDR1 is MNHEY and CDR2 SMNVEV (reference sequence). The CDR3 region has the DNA TGTGCCAGCAGTTTTCAGCCGGGACAGGGGTCCTACGAGCAGTACTTC. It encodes CASSFQPGQGSYEQYF.

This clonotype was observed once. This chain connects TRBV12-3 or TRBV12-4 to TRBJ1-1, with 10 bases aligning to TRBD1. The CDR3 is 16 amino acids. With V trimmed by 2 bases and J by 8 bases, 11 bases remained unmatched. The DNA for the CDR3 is TGTGCCAGCAGTTTACGGACAGGGGGTAGTCTCACCGAAGCTTTCTTT. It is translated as CASSLRTGGSLTEAFF.

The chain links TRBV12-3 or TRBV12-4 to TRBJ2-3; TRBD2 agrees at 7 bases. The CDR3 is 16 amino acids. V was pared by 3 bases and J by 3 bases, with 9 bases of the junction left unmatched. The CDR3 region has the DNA TGTGCCAGCAGTTTCAGTCTGGCGGGAGTTACAGATACGCAGTATTTT. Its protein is CASSFSLAGVTDTQYF.

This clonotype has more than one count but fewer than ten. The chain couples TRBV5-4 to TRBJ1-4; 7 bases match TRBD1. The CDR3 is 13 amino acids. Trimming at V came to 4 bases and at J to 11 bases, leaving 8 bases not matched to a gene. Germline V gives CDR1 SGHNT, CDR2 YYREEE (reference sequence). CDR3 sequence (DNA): TGTGCCAGCAGCGGGGCGACAGGGAGGAAACTGTTTTTT. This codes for CASSGATGRKLFF.

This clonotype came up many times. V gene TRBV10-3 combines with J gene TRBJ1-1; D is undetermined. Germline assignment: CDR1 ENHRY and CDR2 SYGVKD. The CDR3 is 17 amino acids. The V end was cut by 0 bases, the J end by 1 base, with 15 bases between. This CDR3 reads CAISESGGEGWNTEAFF. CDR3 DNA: TGTGCCATCAGTGAGTCGGGAGGCGAGGGCTGGAACACTGAAGCTTTCTTT.

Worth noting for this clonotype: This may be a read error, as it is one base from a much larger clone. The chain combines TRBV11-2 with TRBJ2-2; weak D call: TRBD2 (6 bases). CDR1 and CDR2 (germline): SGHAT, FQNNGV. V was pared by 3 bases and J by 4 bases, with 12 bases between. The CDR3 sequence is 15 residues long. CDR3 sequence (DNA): TGTGCCAGCAGCTTGATCCAGGGAGGCACCGGGGAGCTGTTTTTT. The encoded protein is CASSLIQGGTGELFF.

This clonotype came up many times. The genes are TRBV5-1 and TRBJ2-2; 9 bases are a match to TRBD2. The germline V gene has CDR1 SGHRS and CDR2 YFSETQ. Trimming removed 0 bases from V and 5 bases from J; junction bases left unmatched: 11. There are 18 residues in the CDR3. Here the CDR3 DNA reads TGCGCCAGCAGCTTGGGATCTCTCAGCGGGAGGTGGACCGGGGAGCTGTTTTTT. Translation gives CASSLGSLSGRWTGELFF.

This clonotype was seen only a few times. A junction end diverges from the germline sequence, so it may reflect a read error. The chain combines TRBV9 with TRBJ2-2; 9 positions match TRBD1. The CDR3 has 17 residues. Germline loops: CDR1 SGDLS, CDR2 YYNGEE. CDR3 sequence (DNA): TGTGCCAGCAGCGCTGGAGAGGACAGGGGTCGGACCGGAGAGCTGTTTTTT. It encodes CASSAGEDRGRTGELFF.

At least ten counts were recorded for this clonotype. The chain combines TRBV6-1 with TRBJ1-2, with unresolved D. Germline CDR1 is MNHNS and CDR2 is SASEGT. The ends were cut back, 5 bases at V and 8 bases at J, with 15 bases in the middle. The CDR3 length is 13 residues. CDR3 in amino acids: CASSYRDRQGYTF. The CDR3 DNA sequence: TGTGCCAGCAGTTACAGAGACCGACAAGGCTACACCTTC.

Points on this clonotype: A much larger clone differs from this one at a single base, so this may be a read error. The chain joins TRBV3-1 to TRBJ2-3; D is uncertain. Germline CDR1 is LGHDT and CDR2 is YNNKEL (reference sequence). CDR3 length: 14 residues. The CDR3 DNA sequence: TGTGCCGGCAGCCGTGACGGAAACACAGATACGCAGTATTTT. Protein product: CAGSRDGNTDTQYF.

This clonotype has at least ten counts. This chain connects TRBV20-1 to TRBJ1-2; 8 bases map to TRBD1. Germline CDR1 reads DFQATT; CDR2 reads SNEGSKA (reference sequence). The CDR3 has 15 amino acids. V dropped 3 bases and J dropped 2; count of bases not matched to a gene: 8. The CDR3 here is CSAREAGQGNYGYTF. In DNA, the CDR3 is TGCAGTGCTAGGGAGGCTGGACAGGGAAACTATGGCTACACCTTC.

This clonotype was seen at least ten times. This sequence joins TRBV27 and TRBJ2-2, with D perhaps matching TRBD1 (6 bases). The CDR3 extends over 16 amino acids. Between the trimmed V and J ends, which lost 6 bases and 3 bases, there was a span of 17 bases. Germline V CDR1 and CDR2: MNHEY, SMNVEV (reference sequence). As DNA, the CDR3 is TGTGCCAGCAGCCCGGGGTGGGGGCGAGACACCGGGGAGCTGTTTTTT. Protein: CASSPGWGRDTGELFF.

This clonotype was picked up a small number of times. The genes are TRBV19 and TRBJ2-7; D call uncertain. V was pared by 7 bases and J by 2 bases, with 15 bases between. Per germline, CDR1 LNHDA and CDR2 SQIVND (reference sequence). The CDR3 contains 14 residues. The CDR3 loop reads CASTTPPGTYEQYF. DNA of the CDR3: TGTGCCAGTACTACACCCCCAGGAACCTACGAGCAGTACTTC.

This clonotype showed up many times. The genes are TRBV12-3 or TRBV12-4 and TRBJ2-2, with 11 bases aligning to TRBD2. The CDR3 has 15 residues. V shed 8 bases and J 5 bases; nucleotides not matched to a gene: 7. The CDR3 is CASGLAGGGTGELFF. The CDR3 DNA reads TGTGCCAGCGGCCTAGCGGGAGGTGGTACCGGGGAGCTGTTTTTT.

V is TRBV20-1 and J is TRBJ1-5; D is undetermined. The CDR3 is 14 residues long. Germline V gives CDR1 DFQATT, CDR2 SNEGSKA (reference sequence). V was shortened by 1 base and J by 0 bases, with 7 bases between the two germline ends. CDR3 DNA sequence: TGCAGTGCTAGAGGTTCCGATAGCAATCAGCCCCAGCATTTT. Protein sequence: CSARGSDSNQPQHF.

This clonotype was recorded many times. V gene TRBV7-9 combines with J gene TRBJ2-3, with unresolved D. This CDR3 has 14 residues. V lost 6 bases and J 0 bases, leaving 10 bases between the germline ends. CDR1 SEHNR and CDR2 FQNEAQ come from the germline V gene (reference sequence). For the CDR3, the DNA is TGTGCCAGCAGTTTCACGACTAGCACAGATACGCAGTATTTT. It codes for CASSFTTSTDTQYF.

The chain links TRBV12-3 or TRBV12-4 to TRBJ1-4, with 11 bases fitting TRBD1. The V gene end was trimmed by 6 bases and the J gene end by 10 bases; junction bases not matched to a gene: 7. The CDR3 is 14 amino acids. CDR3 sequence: CASRRTGGTGKLFF. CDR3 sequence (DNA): TGTGCCAGCAGGCGGACAGGGGGCACGGGAAAACTGTTTTTT.

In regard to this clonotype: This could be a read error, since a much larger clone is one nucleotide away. The CDR3 protein is CASSLAVAGGEQFF. DNA of the CDR3: TGTGCCAGCAGTTTGGCGGTAGCGGGAGGTGAGCAGTTCTTC. V gene TRBV27 combines with J gene TRBJ2-1, with 10 bases aligning to TRBD2. The CDR3 length is 14 residues. Germline-derived CDR1 and CDR2 are MNHEY and SMNVEV (reference sequence). The J segment lost 9 bases and the V segment lost 3 bases, leaving 5 bases of the junction unmatched.

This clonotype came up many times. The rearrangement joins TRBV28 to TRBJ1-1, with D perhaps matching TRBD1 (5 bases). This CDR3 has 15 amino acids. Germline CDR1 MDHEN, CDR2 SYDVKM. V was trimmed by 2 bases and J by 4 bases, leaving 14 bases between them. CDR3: CASSLVAPRGTEAFF. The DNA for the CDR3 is TGTGCCAGCAGTTTAGTAGCCCCTAGGGGCACTGAAGCTTTCTTT.

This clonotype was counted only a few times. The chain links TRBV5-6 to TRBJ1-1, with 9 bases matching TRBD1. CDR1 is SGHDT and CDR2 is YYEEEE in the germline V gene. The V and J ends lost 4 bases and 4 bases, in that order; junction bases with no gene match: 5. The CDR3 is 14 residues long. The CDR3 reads CASSGTGGVTEAFF. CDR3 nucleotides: TGTGCCAGCAGCGGAACAGGGGGCGTCACTGAAGCTTTCTTT.

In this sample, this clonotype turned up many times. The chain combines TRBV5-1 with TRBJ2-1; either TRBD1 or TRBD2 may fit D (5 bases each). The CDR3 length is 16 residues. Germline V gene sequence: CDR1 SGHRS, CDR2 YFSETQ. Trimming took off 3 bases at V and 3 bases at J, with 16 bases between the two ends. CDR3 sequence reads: CASSWGGAEFYNEQFF. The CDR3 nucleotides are TGCGCCAGCAGCTGGGGCGGAGCGGAATTCTACAATGAGCAGTTCTTC.

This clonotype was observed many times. CDR3 bases: TGTGCCAGCAGCTTAGATCCGATGGCGACCTCGCCCCAGCATTTT. Protein sequence: CASSLDPMATSPQHF. V gene TRBV11-2 combines with J gene TRBJ1-5; D unresolved. Germline loops: CDR1 SGHAT, CDR2 FQNNGV. This CDR3 region has 15 residues. Trimming pared 0 bases from V and 9 bases from J, leaving 15 bases between. Based on the CDR3 plus reference TRBV11-2 and TRBJ1-5, the full variable domain is EAGVAQSPRYKIIEKRQSVAFWCNPISGHATLYWYQQILGQGPKLLIQFQNNGVVDDSQLPKDRFSAERLKGVDSTLKIQPAKLEDSAVYLCASSLDPMATSPQHFGDGTRLSIL.

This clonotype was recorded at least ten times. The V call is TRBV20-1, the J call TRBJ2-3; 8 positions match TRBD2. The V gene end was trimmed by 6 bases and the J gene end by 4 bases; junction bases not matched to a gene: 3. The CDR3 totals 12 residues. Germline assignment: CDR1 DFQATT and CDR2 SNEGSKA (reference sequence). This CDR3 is CSARTSPDTQYF. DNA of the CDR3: TGCAGTGCCAGGACTAGCCCAGATACGCAGTATTTT.

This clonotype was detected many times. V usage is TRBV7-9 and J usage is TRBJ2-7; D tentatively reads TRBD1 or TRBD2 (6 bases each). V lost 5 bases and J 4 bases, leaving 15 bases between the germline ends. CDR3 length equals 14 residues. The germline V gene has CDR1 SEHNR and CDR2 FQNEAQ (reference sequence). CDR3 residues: CASSPLEGEYEQYF. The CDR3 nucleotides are TGTGCCAGCAGCCCACTGGAGGGGGAGTACGAGCAGTACTTC.

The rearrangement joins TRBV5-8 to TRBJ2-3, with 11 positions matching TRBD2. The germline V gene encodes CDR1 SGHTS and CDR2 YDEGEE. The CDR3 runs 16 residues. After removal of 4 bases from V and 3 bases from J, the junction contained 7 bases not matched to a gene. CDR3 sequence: CASSARLAGRTDTQYF. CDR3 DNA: TGTGCCAGCAGCGCCCGACTAGCGGGAAGGACAGATACGCAGTATTTT.

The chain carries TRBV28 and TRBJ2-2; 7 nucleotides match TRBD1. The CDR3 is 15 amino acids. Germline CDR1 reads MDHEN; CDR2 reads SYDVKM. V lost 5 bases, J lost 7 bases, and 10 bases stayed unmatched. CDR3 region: CASSPGDRVVGELFF. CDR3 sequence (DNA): TGTGCCAGCAGTCCCGGGGACAGAGTCGTCGGGGAGCTGTTTTTT.